This TCR beta chain is from a study of blood T cell repertoires in COVID-19. Recruitment covered fewer than 25 US areas and drew participants whose ages spanned roughly 18 to 90 years. Each participant's cohort was designated according to participant-reported clinical history. Within the 2 weeks before study entry, each person in the exposed group met a COVID-19 case. V lost 0 bases to trimming and J lost 5 bases; unmatched junction nucleotides: 5. Germline lookup yields CDR1 LGHNT and CDR2 FRNRAP. The CDR3 runs to 16 residues. Original handling: Counts of nucleated cells, estimated from reference gene primer amplification, were obtained. Profiled with immunoSEQ multiplex PCR; TCRdb holds only in-frame clones, not every one. From that table come the V and J calls and clone size; the DNA was used to work out D and trimming. This table holds roughly 58,000 clones, under 80% found once. In this sample, this clone turned up a few times.

This receptor was identified in a woman in her fifties or sixties who had been exposed to COVID-19. Sequenced sample: PBMCs or T cells enriched from blood (not recorded which). The chain carries TRBV12-5 and TRBJ1-1, with 11 bases identical to TRBD1. The CDR3 nucleotides are TGTGCTAGTGGTTTGGTCGCCGGGACAGGGGGAACTGAAGCTTTCTTT. As protein: CASGLVAGTGGTEAFF.